The rows below give T cell receptor beta chains drawn from one sample of a study of T cells in Graves' hyperthyroidism and ophthalmopathy. TCRdb re-called the multiplex PCR reads through MiXCR, storing one row per CDR3 protein. Of about 360,000 distinct CDR3 sequences in the sample, approximately 13% were seen once. The source material was blood. The receptors here all came from a man aged 25 to 40 with Graves' hyperthyroidism that later progressed to Graves' ophthalmopathy. CDR3s include the opening cysteine and the closing phenylalanine or tryptophan. D genes are given only for firm matches.

v_gene	len	d_gene	j_gene	CDR3aa
TRBV2	11	.	TRBJ2-7	CASRYVAEQYF
TRBV20-1	10	.	TRBJ2-1	CSAKYNEQFF
TRBV12-3/TRBV12-4	15	.	TRBJ1-5	CASSLQTISNQPQHF
TRBV2	14	.	TRBJ1-2	CASSEQATNYGYTF
TRBV28	11	.	TRBJ1-1	CAATDNTEAFF
TRBV6-6	16	.	TRBJ2-7	CASSYSVPFSSYEQYF
TRBV7-9	13	.	TRBJ2-1	CASRSGGADEQFF
TRBV5-1	13	.	TRBJ2-4	CASSSQTGLDKYF
TRBV4-1	15	TRBD1	TRBJ1-1	CASSPPGQVNTEAFF
TRBV5-1	14	.	TRBJ2-3	CASSLDDIQDTQYF
TRBV6-1	17	.	TRBJ2-3	CASSPTLGGGRTDTQYF
TRBV2	12	TRBD2	TRBJ2-7	CASRAAGDEQYF
TRBV10-3	11	.	TRBJ2-7	CAMGGSYEQYF
TRBV6-2/TRBV6-3	14	.	TRBJ1-5	CASTLRGSNQPQHF
TRBV28	15	.	TRBJ1-6	CASSNGGLYNSPLHF
TRBV20-1	13	TRBD2	TRBJ2-5	CSARISGGETQYF
TRBV11-3	13	.	TRBJ2-3	CASSLDPMGTQYF
TRBV5-6	17	TRBD1	TRBJ2-3	CASSLFDYGTGSDTQYF
TRBV5-6	13	.	TRBJ2-2	CASSLVEAGELFF
TRBV9	14	TRBD2	TRBJ2-7	CASSLRGTTYEQYF
TRBV6-1	15	TRBD1	TRBJ2-7	CASSAGTGSSYEQYF
TRBV28	17	TRBD1	TRBJ1-4	CASSPTPYRGLGEKLFF
TRBV28	14	.	TRBJ2-5	CASSLWGEKETQYF
TRBV9	15	.	TRBJ2-7	CASSHGVRISYEQYF
TRBV28	16	.	TRBJ2-3	CATSMGVHPGTDTQYF
TRBV3-1	16	.	TRBJ2-5	CASSQEQLPSQETQYF
TRBV12-3/TRBV12-4	14	.	TRBJ2-7	CASSLLRSSYEQYF
TRBV28	14	.	TRBJ1-5	CASSLRGNNQPQHF
TRBV5-1	16	TRBD1	TRBJ1-4	CASSEIRTGGSEKLFF
TRBV5-1	17	.	TRBJ1-2	CASSLHDAGSSNYGYTF